In this sample, the clone carrying this T cell receptor beta chain turned up many times. The antigen is not known. CDR3 size: 15 residues. CDR1 and CDR2 from the germline V gene are SGHTA and FQGTGA. V lost 5 bases to trimming and J lost 1 base, with 13 bases between them. This entry belongs to a study of blood T cells in healthy people across ages. Study findings and constraints: The diversity estimates, figures obtained from one million T cells, were considered underestimates.

The authors ran a second PCR of 7 to 11 cycles using a sample-barcoded 5' primer and a J-beta primer mix. In TCRdb, the 5' RACE reads were re-called with MiXCR into one record per CDR3 protein. Here the sample spans about a million distinct CDR3 sequences, 35% to 40% being singletons. The sample was blood. The receptor was derived from a man between 18 and 35 years old in good health. The chain combines TRBV7-3 with TRBJ2-3, with D possibly being TRBD1 (5 bases). The CDR3 here is CASSPDSGGTDTQYF. The CDR3 region has the DNA TGTGCCAGCAGCCCCGACAGTGGGGGCACAGATACGCAGTATTTT.